A selection of T cell receptor beta chains follows, all from one sample in a study of blood T cell repertoires in COVID-19. Profiled with immunoSEQ multiplex PCR; TCRdb holds only in-frame clones, not every one. In the table there are tens of thousands of clones, about 80% of which are singletons. Sequenced: peripheral blood. Receptors were obtained from a human donor in a cohort sampled during active COVID-19. The CDR3 runs from the conserved cysteine through the conserved F or W. The D gene is left open where the match is weak. Size is stated for part of the rows, as once, few or many counts, or as a class when the clone is expanded.

clone size	D gene	V gene	J gene	CDR3 DNA	CDR3 protein
.	TRBD1	TRBV30	TRBJ1-3	TGTGCCTGGAGCGGGACAGGGAGAAACACCATATATTTT	CAWSGTGRNTIYF
.	TRBD1	TRBV11-3	TRBJ2-7	TGTGCCAGTCGAACAGGGGGCGTTTACGAGCAGTACTTC	CASRTGGVYEQYF
.	.	TRBV7-2	TRBJ2-7	TGTGCCAGCAGCTCAGGACAGTTTGGAGTGGGAGAGCAGTACTTC	CASSSGQFGVGEQYF
.	.	TRBV4-2	TRBJ2-5	TGTGCCAGCAGCCAGCGATCGTCCGAGACCCAGTACTTC	CASSQRSSETQYF
few	.	TRBV11-1	TRBJ2-5	TGTGCCAGCAGCTTATCCAGCGCCGAAGAGACCCAGTACTTC	CASSLSSAEETQYF
.	.	TRBV30	TRBJ2-1	TGTGCCTGGAGTGTCGCCAGCTACAATGAGCAGTTCTTC	CAWSVASYNEQFF
.	TRBD1	TRBV3-1/TRBV3-2	TRBJ1-2	TGTGCCAGCAGCCTCGGACAGGGGGCCAGTGGCTACACCTTC	CASSLGQGASGYTF
.	.	TRBV7-3	TRBJ1-4	TGTGCCAGCAGCTCGGCAGGAGGGGAAAAACTGTTTTTT	CASSSAGGEKLFF
.	.	TRBV6-4	TRBJ1-2	TGTGCCAGCAGTGACGAAGCGGCGGCGGGCTATGGCTACACCTTC	CASSDEAAAGYGYTF
.	TRBD1	TRBV7-3	TRBJ1-1	TGTGCCAGCAGCCGAGCCCCAGGGGGGAACACTGAAGCTTTCTTT	CASSRAPGGNTEAFF
once	.	TRBV5-1	TRBJ2-7	TGCGCCAGCAGCTTGCATACGGGGGCCTACGAGCAGTACTTC	CASSLHTGAYEQYF
.	TRBD2	TRBV5-4	TRBJ2-3	TGTGCCAGCAGCTTGGCGGGGTTGGGGGGGACAGATACGCAGTATTTT	CASSLAGLGGTDTQYF
.	.	TRBV24-1	TRBJ2-1	TGTGCCACCAGTGATCCTACCCGCTACAATGAGCAGTTCTTC	CATSDPTRYNEQFF
.	.	TRBV12-3/TRBV12-4	TRBJ1-1	TGTGCCAGCAGTTTAGAGGGGGACACTGAAGCTTTCTTT	CASSLEGDTEAFF
.	TRBD1	TRBV2	TRBJ1-6	TGTGCCAGCATCTCGGACAGGGGTAATTCACCCCTCCACTTT	CASISDRGNSPLHF
.	.	TRBV12-3/TRBV12-4	TRBJ2-1	TGTGCCAGCAGTCTAGGTCTCTACAATGAGCAGTTCTTC	CASSLGLYNEQFF
.	.	TRBV10-3	TRBJ1-4	TGTGCCATCAGTGAGGGCAGGGGAAATGAGGAAAAACTGTTTTTT	CAISEGRGNEEKLFF
.	.	TRBV12-5	TRBJ2-3	TGTGCTAGTGGTCCCGGGAGTGGGGCCACAGATACGCAGTATTTT	CASGPGSGATDTQYF
.	.	TRBV3-1/TRBV3-2	TRBJ2-5	TGTGCCAGCAGCCAGGGTTGGGCCGTGGGTGAAGAGACCCAGTACTTC	CASSQGWAVGEETQYF
few	.	TRBV11-1	TRBJ2-7	TGTGCCAGCAGCGACTTTCAGCGGGCCTCCTACGAGCAGTACTTC	CASSDFQRASYEQYF